This TCR beta chain stems from a study of blood T cell repertoires in COVID-19. In the study overall: Nucleic acid was either cDNA or gDNA, and it came from T cells, B-cell-depleted T cells, or PBMCs.

The V and J ends lost 5 bases and 1 base respectively, with 11 bases between them. This CDR3 region has 14 residues. Germline V CDR1 and CDR2: SGHAT, FQNNGV. This clone came up a few times. Authors' processing steps: Reference gene primer amplification gave nucleated cell count estimates. The data were produced by immunoSEQ multiplex PCR, yet TCRdb's version contains in-frame clones alone and is incomplete. V and J calls and clone size are copied from that table; D and trimming were computed from the DNA. Of about 140,000 clones listed, about 87% were seen once; the top ten hold over 0.75%. This receptor was taken from a woman in her 50s with acute or convalescent COVID-19. The rearrangement joins TRBV11-2 to TRBJ1-1; D gene ambiguous. Specimen: peripheral blood. CDR3 residues: CASSPTRGNTEAFF. In DNA, the CDR3 is TGTGCCAGCAGCCCGACACGTGGGAACACTGAAGCTTTCTTT.